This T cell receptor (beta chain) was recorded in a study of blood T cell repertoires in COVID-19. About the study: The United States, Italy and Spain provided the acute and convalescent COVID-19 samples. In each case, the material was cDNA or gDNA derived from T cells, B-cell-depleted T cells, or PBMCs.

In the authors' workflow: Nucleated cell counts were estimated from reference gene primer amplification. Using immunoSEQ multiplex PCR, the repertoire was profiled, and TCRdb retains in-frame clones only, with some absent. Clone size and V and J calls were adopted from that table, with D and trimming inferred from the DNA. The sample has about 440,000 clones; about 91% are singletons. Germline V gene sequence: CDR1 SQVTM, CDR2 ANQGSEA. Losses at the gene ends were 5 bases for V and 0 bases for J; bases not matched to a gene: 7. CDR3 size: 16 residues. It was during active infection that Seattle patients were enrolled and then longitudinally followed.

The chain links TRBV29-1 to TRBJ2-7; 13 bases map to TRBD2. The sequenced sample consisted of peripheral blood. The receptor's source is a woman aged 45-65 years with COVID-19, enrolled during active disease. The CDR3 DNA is TGCAGCGTTTCCCCTGGGACTAGCGGGGTCTCCTACGAGCAGTACTTC. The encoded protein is CSVSPGTSGVSYEQYF.